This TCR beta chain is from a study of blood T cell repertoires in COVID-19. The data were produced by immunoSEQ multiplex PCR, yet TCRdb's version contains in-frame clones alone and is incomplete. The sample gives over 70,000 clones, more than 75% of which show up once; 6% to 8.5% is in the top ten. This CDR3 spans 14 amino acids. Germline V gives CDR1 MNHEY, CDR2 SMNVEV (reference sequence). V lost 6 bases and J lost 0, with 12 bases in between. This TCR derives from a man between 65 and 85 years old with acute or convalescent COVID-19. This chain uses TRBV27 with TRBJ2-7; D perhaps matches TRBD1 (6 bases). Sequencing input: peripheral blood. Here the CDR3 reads CASSLQGFSYEQYF. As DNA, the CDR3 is TGTGCCAGCAGCCTACAGGGATTCTCCTACGAGCAGTACTTC.